The next 30 T cell receptor beta chains were all read from a single sample in a study of technical replicates of blood from four donors. TCRdb's table, derived via immunoSEQ multiplex PCR, lists solely in-frame clones and lacks some. The sample holds about 75,000 clones, approximately 97% seen once. Sequenced sample: T cells isolated from PBMCs. Every receptor here comes from a human donor in good health.

The chain links TRBV7-9 to TRBJ1-2; D gene unclear. The CDR3 is 14 amino acids. V lost 1 base and J lost 2, with 8 bases in between. The germline V gene has CDR1 SEHNR and CDR2 FQNEAQ (reference sequence). CDR3 bases: TGTGCCAGCAGCTTAGGGGCTGAGAACTATGGCTACACCTTC. Translating it yields CASSLGAENYGYTF.

The chain links TRBV9 to TRBJ2-6, with D perhaps TRBD2 (6 bases). CDR3 length equals 17 residues. Trimming removed 0 bases from V and 0 bases from J, with 10 bases in between. The V gene's germline CDR1 is SGDLS and CDR2 YYNGEE. The chain's CDR3 is CASSVGGGASGANVLTF. The CDR3 region has the DNA TGTGCCAGCAGCGTAGGCGGCGGGGCCTCTGGGGCCAACGTCCTGACTTTC.

The chain has TRBV5-6 and TRBJ2-1, with 14 bases aligning to TRBD2. The V gene's germline CDR1 is SGHDT and CDR2 YYEEEE. Trimming removed 4 bases from V and 7 bases from J; junction bases left unmatched: 1. The CDR3 runs 14 residues. The CDR3 protein is CASSRLAGGNEQFF. The CDR3 coding sequence is TGTGCCAGCAGCAGACTAGCGGGGGGGAATGAGCAGTTCTTC.

The J gene is TRBJ2-1, the V gene TRBV28; a weak D match, TRBD2 (5 bases). This CDR3 spans 11 amino acids. Germline V gives CDR1 MDHEN, CDR2 SYDVKM. The V and J ends lost 6 bases and 8 bases respectively, with 8 bases between them. CDR3 nucleotides: TGTGCCAGCAGGTCGAGGGATGAGCAGTTCTTC. It codes for CASRSRDEQFF.

The chain links TRBV6-5 to TRBJ2-1, with a tentative D call TRBD2 (5 bases). Per germline, CDR1 MNHEY and CDR2 SVGAGI. The germline V and J ends were trimmed by 8 bases and 6 bases, with 17 bases remaining between them. This CDR3 contains 14 residues. CDR3 coding DNA: TGTGCCAGCGGGTCCGCGGGTTTCTCCAATGAGCAGTTCTTC. This translates into CASGSAGFSNEQFF.

The rearrangement uses TRBV27 and TRBJ1-5; D unclear. V was pared by 8 bases and J by 4 bases, with 9 bases between. Germline assignment: CDR1 MNHEY and CDR2 SMNVEV (reference sequence). The CDR3 has 12 residues. CDR3 protein: CASGPANQPQHF. CDR3 nucleotides: TGTGCCAGCGGCCCCGCTAATCAGCCCCAGCATTTT.

The rearrangement joins TRBV29-1 to TRBJ2-3; TRBD1 agrees at 8 bases. The trim removed 0 bases at V and 5 bases at J, leaving 7 bases unmatched. The CDR3 sequence is 15 residues long. The V gene's germline CDR1 is SQVTM and CDR2 ANQGSEA. CDR3 sequence: CSVEERAQGEDTQYF. The CDR3 nucleotides are TGCAGCGTTGAAGAAAGGGCACAGGGGGAAGATACGCAGTATTTT.

The chain carries TRBV5-5 and TRBJ1-5; 7 nucleotides line up with TRBD1. The CDR3 contains 16 residues. Germline CDR1 SGHKS, CDR2 YYEKEE (reference sequence). Trimming removed 0 bases from V and 2 bases from J; junction bases left unmatched: 5. The CDR3 nucleotides are TGTGCCAGCAGCTTGGCCTACAGGGGTGGCAATCAGCCCCAGCATTTT. Protein sequence: CASSLAYRGGNQPQHF.

This chain uses TRBV27 with TRBJ1-1, with D hard to call. The CDR3 consists of 14 residues. V was trimmed by 1 base and J by 7 bases, leaving 13 bases between them. Germline CDR1 and CDR2: MNHEY and SMNVEV (reference sequence). The CDR3 nucleotides are TGTGCCAGCAGTTTATACCCTACAACTAATGAAGCTTTCTTT. Protein sequence: CASSLYPTTNEAFF.

The V gene is TRBV4-2, the J gene TRBJ1-2; D might be TRBD1 (6 bases). Germline loops: CDR1 LGHNA, CDR2 YNFKEQ. The V and J ends lost 4 bases and 9 bases respectively, with 18 bases between them. The CDR3 is 14 residues long. This CDR3 is CASSRKGGNRSYTF. The DNA of the CDR3 is TGTGCCAGCAGCCGTAAAGGGGGAAATAGAAGCTACACCTTC.

The CDR3 coding sequence is TGTGCCAGCAGCTCCCGAGCCGGGGGTGGGAATGAAAAACTGTTTTTT. Translating gives CASSSRAGGGNEKLFF. The chain couples TRBV7-9 to TRBJ1-4, with D possibly TRBD1 on 5 matching bases. The germline gives CDR1 SEHNR, CDR2 FQNEAQ (reference sequence). The CDR3 runs 16 residues. V shed 4 bases and J shed 5 bases, with 17 bases lying between them.

The rearrangement uses TRBV5-4 and TRBJ2-7; D remains unclear. The CDR3 is 14 amino acids. Germline loops: CDR1 SGHNT, CDR2 YYREEE (reference sequence). V was clipped by 0 bases and J by 3 bases, with 10 bases between them. The CDR3 DNA sequence: TGTGCCAGCAGCTTGGACGCTCAGGTCTACGAGCAGTACTTC. It codes for CASSLDAQVYEQYF.

The V and J genes are TRBV7-6 and TRBJ2-7; 8 nucleotides line up with TRBD1. Germline V lookup: CDR1 SGHVS, CDR2 FNYEAQ. This CDR3 is built from 15 residues. The junction had 8 bases not matched to a gene; V was cut back by 6 bases and J by 1 base. The CDR3 sequence is CASSQGQGVSYEQYF. The CDR3, as DNA: TGTGCCAGCAGTCAAGGACAGGGCGTTTCCTACGAGCAGTACTTC.

The CDR3 DNA reads TGTGCCAGCAGCCAAGCCTCCTATAATTCACCCCTCCACTTT. This gives the protein CASSQASYNSPLHF. The rearrangement joins TRBV6-5 to TRBJ1-6; D not certain. The germline V gene encodes CDR1 MNHEY and CDR2 SVGAGI. The CDR3 has 14 residues. V dropped 6 bases and J dropped 0 bases, with 6 bases sitting between them.

The chain's CDR3 is CASSDRGGAYNEQFF. The CDR3 DNA reads as TGCGCCAGCAGTGACCGAGGGGGGGCCTACAATGAGCAGTTCTTC. The chain recombines TRBV10-1 with TRBJ2-1; tentatively, D is TRBD2 (7 bases). Germline V lookup: CDR1 WNHNN, CDR2 SYGVQD (reference sequence). V was clipped by 3 bases and J by 2 bases, with 11 bases between them. The CDR3 runs to 15 residues.

The V call is TRBV7-8, the J call TRBJ2-5; D is unresolved. The germline V gene encodes CDR1 SGHVS and CDR2 FQNEAQ. There are 14 residues in the CDR3. V was clipped by 1 base and J by 9 bases, with 15 bases between them. The CDR3 loop reads CASSLVSSFRAQYF. Written as DNA, the CDR3 is TGTGCCAGCAGCTTAGTATCGTCCTTTCGGGCCCAGTACTTC. Using reference TRBV7-8 and TRBJ2-5 for the parts outside the CDR3, the full variable domain is GAGVSQSPRYKVAKRGQDVALRCDPISGHVSLFWYQQALGQGPEFLTYFQNEAQLDKSGLPSDRFFAERPEGSVSTLKIQRTQQEDSAVYLCASSLVSSFRAQYFGPGTRLLVL.

The genes are TRBV2 and TRBJ2-1, with 7 bases fitting TRBD1. Germline CDR1 SNHLY, CDR2 FYNNEI. Trimming at V came to 0 bases and at J to 16 bases, leaving 9 bases not matched to a gene. The CDR3 length is 13 residues. The CDR3 coding sequence is TGTGCCAGCAGTGAAGCGACAGGGCTAGTATGTTTCTTC. This gives the protein CASSEATGLVCFF.

The rearrangement joins TRBV6-1 to TRBJ2-1; 12 nucleotides line up with TRBD2. Trimming took 3 bases from V and 7 from J; bases not matched to a gene: 4. There are 15 residues in the CDR3. Germline values: CDR1 MNHNS, CDR2 SASEGT. The CDR3 is CASSETSGSTNEQFF. DNA for the CDR3: TGTGCCAGCAGTGAGACTAGCGGGAGTACTAATGAGCAGTTCTTC.

The CDR3 loop is CASGLVLRREAAGEQFF. The CDR3 coding sequence is TGTGCTAGTGGTTTGGTACTCAGGCGGGAGGCCGCAGGTGAGCAGTTCTTC. The V gene is TRBV12-5, the J gene TRBJ2-1, with 8 bases aligning to TRBD2. This CDR3 contains 17 residues. Per the germline V gene, CDR1 is LGHNT and CDR2 is FRNRAP. With V trimmed by 0 bases and J by 9 bases, 13 bases remained unmatched.

The J gene is TRBJ2-1, the V gene TRBV4-2, with D possibly TRBD1 on 6 matching bases. Germline loops: CDR1 LGHNA, CDR2 YNFKEQ. The CDR3 totals 15 residues. Trimming cost V 2 bases and J 9 bases, with 17 bases left between them. The CDR3 is CASSQRDTVQSEQFF. CDR3 DNA: TGTGCCAGCAGCCAACGGGACACCGTTCAGTCTGAGCAGTTCTTC.

This rearrangement joins TRBV5-1 to TRBJ2-7; D not resolved. The CDR3 totals 13 residues. CDR1 SGHRS and CDR2 YFSETQ come from the germline V gene. Trimming cost V 2 bases and J 2 bases, with 8 bases left between them. The CDR3 region has the DNA TGCGCCAGCAGCTTTTCGAGTCCCTACGAGCAGTACTTC. Its protein product is CASSFSSPYEQYF.

This clone was picked up one time. The chain recombines TRBV6-6 with TRBJ1-2; 8 bases match TRBD1. Unmatched junction bases numbered 4, after V lost 5 bases and J lost 5 bases. The germline V gene encodes CDR1 MNHNY and CDR2 SVGAGI (reference sequence). CDR3 length equals 13 residues. CDR3 region: CASSPGGRYGYTF. The CDR3 bases are TGTGCCAGCAGTCCAGGGGGCCGTTATGGCTACACCTTC.

J is TRBJ2-1 and V is TRBV27; 10 positions match TRBD1. V trimming: 5 bases; J trimming: 4 bases; junction bases outside the gene matches: 2. The CDR3 is 14 amino acids. The V gene's germline CDR1 is MNHEY and CDR2 SMNVEV (reference sequence). In DNA, the CDR3 is TGTGCCAGCAGTCCGGACAGGGGGTACAATGAGCAGTTCTTC. As protein: CASSPDRGYNEQFF.

This chain uses TRBV11-1 with TRBJ1-3, with 10 nucleotides matching TRBD1. Per germline, CDR1 SGHAT and CDR2 FQDESV (reference sequence). The CDR3 spans 19 residues. The V and J ends lost 5 bases and 8 bases, in that order; junction bases with no gene match: 21. CDR3 nucleotides: TGTGCCAGCAGCGGCCGGAGCGCCAAGGGACAGGGGCTTGTCGACACCATATATTTT. This gives the protein CASSGRSAKGQGLVDTIYF.

V is TRBV4-1 and J is TRBJ2-2; D might be TRBD1 (5 bases). The CDR3 is 17 amino acids. V lost 1 base to trimming and J lost 2 bases, with 14 bases between them. Germline loops: CDR1 MGHRA, CDR2 YSYEKL. The CDR3 sequence is CASSQVPPGINTGELFF. The CDR3 DNA reads as TGCGCCAGCAGCCAAGTCCCCCCAGGGATAAACACCGGGGAGCTGTTTTTT.

The V call is TRBV30, the J call TRBJ1-1; D not certain. Germline-derived CDR1 and CDR2 are GTSNPN and SVGIG (reference sequence). The CDR3 is 14 amino acids. V gave up 3 bases and J gave up 2 bases, with 13 bases separating them. Here the CDR3 reads CAWRRLAGNTEAFF. Written as DNA, the CDR3 is TGTGCCTGGAGAAGGTTGGCAGGTAACACTGAAGCTTTCTTT.

V usage is TRBV11-3 and J usage is TRBJ1-1; 9 bases line up with TRBD1. CDR1 is SGHNT, CDR2 YENEEA, per germline. Losses at the gene ends were 3 bases for V and 0 bases for J; bases not matched to a gene: 5. This CDR3 contains 16 residues. CDR3: CASSFMDRGMNTEAFF. The CDR3, as DNA: TGTGCCAGCAGCTTTATGGACAGGGGAATGAACACTGAAGCTTTCTTT.

V gene TRBV7-8 combines with J gene TRBJ2-7; 8 bases map to TRBD1. The germline V gene encodes CDR1 SGHVS and CDR2 FQNEAQ. The CDR3 spans 17 residues. The V gene end was trimmed by 6 bases and the J gene end by 2 bases; junction bases not matched to a gene: 15. The CDR3 nucleotides read TGTGCCAGCAGTTTGACGGCAGGGGGCAATCCTACCTACGAGCAGTACTTC. It encodes CASSLTAGGNPTYEQYF.

The chain links TRBV5-4 to TRBJ2-3; 9 bases are a match to TRBD2. This CDR3 has 16 residues. Germline V gene data show CDR1 as SGHNT and CDR2 as YYREEE (reference sequence). V dropped 3 bases and J dropped 2; count of bases not matched to a gene: 7. The chain's CDR3 is CASSWGLAGSTDTQYF. The CDR3 DNA sequence: TGTGCCAGCAGCTGGGGACTAGCCGGTTCCACAGATACGCAGTATTTT.

J is TRBJ2-3 and V is TRBV30, with a weak D call TRBD2 (7 bases). From germline, CDR1 is GTSNPN and CDR2 SVGIG (reference sequence). CDR3 length: 15 residues. The germline V and J ends were trimmed by 0 bases and 0 bases, with 10 bases remaining between them. The CDR3, as DNA: TGTGCCTGGAGTGTAGGGGGGGCTAGCACAGATACGCAGTATTTT. Encoded protein: CAWSVGGASTDTQYF.